The table lists the clone carrying this T cell receptor beta chain with a few counts. The antigen remains undetermined. The sample originates from a study of shared clonotypes between healthy human individuals. Whole-study results and caveats: It was expected that sequencing depth would affect clonotype sharing among donors.

The germline CDR1 and CDR2 sequences are SGHNT and YYREEE (reference sequence). The CDR3 is 13 amino acids. V was pared by 5 bases and J by 3 bases, with 11 bases between. The assay used deep level. Every subset had its genomic DNA shared out evenly among several immunoSEQ plates. Ten immunoSEQ deep assay plates were used by the authors to sequence unsorted PBMC DNA. Profiled with immunoSEQ multiplex PCR; TCRdb holds only in-frame clones, not every one. The sample contains 450,000 to 600,000 clones, 70% to 80% of which appear only once. The V and J genes are TRBV5-4 and TRBJ1-2; the D is unclear. This sequence was found in a woman in her thirties or forties in good health. Some clones in this sample may be carry-over from other donors' samples. Sequenced input: PBMCs. Here the CDR3 reads CASSTYGDYGYTF. The CDR3 region has the DNA TGTGCCAGCAGTACGTACGGGGACTATGGCTACACCTTC.